Shown below are 16 T cell receptor beta chains from a single sample sequenced in a study of OX40 agonist ivuxolimab in advanced cancers. Profiled with immunoSEQ multiplex PCR; TCRdb holds only in-frame clones, not every one. The sample lists tens of thousands of clones, about 85% occurring once. Sequenced material: CD4+ or CD8+ T cells sorted from blood, taken in a trial of the OX40 agonist ivuxolimab. These receptors were taken from an adult with an advanced solid tumor such as melanoma, head and neck, liver or kidney cancer.

J is TRBJ1-1 and V is TRBV7-9; TRBD1 might be the D (5 bases). Trimming pared 5 bases from V and 1 base from J, leaving 17 bases between. This CDR3 region has 16 residues. In germline, CDR1 is SEHNR, CDR2 FQNEAQ (reference sequence). CDR3 loop: CASSLYRGGRNTEAFF. The CDR3 DNA is TGTGCCAGCAGCCTATACCGGGGCGGACGGAACACTGAAGCTTTCTTT.

This chain connects TRBV6-5 to TRBJ1-1; TRBD1 might be the D (5 bases). The CDR3 consists of 15 residues. Germline values: CDR1 MNHEY, CDR2 SVGAGI. V lost 5 bases to trimming and J lost 0 bases, with 13 bases between them. The CDR3 sequence: CASSGPGTLNTEAFF. CDR3 sequence (DNA): TGTGCCAGCAGTGGCCCCGGGACCTTGAACACTGAAGCTTTCTTT.

The chain couples TRBV5-5 to TRBJ2-1; D unresolved. Germline CDR1 SGHKS, CDR2 YYEKEE (reference sequence). V was trimmed by 4 bases and J by 0 bases, leaving 11 bases between them. This CDR3 has 15 residues. The CDR3 loop is CASSLELSSYNEQFF. The CDR3 nucleotides are TGTGCCAGCAGCCTGGAGCTTTCCTCCTACAATGAGCAGTTCTTC.

The chain joins TRBV6-4 to TRBJ2-1; 8 bases fit TRBD2. V was clipped by 5 bases and J by 1 base; unmatched bases: 10. Germline values: CDR1 MRHNA, CDR2 SNTAGT. This CDR3 has 17 amino acids. The CDR3 region is CASSPRTGGGSYNEQFF. As DNA, the CDR3 is TGTGCCAGCAGTCCTCGCACGGGGGGGGGATCCTACAATGAGCAGTTCTTC.

The V and J genes are TRBV6-5 and TRBJ2-5, with D perhaps TRBD1 (7 bases). The V gene lost 0 bases and the J gene lost 5 bases, with 13 bases spanning the gap. Germline V gene sequence: CDR1 MNHEY, CDR2 SVGAGI. CDR3 size: 15 residues. In DNA form, the CDR3 reads TGTGCCAGCAGTTACTCGCCAGGGGGAGGCGAGACCCAGTACTTC. It yields the protein CASSYSPGGGETQYF.

J is TRBJ2-3 and V is TRBV6-5; 8 bases fit TRBD2. The CDR3 covers 15 residues. Germline CDR1 reads MNHEY; CDR2 reads SVGAGI. V lost 7 bases to trimming and J lost 3 bases; unmatched junction nucleotides: 9. Here the CDR3 DNA reads TGTGCCAGCAATCCTACGGGGGGGGGTACAGATACGCAGTATTTT. Its protein product is CASNPTGGGTDTQYF.

The chain couples TRBV7-8 to TRBJ1-6; D gene unclear. The CDR3 runs to 14 residues. Looked up from germline, CDR1 is SGHVS and CDR2 is FQNEAQ. Trimming left V 1 base short and J 6 bases short, with 7 bases between. CDR3 sequence: CASSLVGLNSPLHF. For the CDR3, the DNA is TGTGCCAGCAGCTTAGTCGGCCTTAATTCACCCCTCCACTTT.

The chain links TRBV6-1 to TRBJ1-5; a weak D match, TRBD1 (6 bases). Trimming removed 4 bases from V and 0 bases from J, with 13 bases in between. This CDR3 is built from 16 residues. Germline loops: CDR1 MNHNS, CDR2 SASEGT. The CDR3 here is CASSATGTNSNQPQHF. CDR3 bases: TGTGCCAGCAGTGCGACAGGAACTAATAGCAATCAGCCCCAGCATTTT.

The CDR3 is CAWSKPDTQYF. The CDR3 DNA is TGTGCCTGGAGTAAGCCAGATACGCAGTATTTT. This chain connects TRBV30 to TRBJ2-3; D not resolved. The CDR3 spans 11 residues. CDR1 is GTSNPN, CDR2 SVGIG, per germline (reference sequence). V was trimmed by 2 bases and J by 4 bases, leaving 4 bases between them.

The rearrangement joins TRBV7-3 to TRBJ2-3; either TRBD1 or TRBD2 may supply D (5 bases each). This CDR3 comprises 15 residues. Trimming stripped 7 bases from V and 3 bases from J, with 17 bases between. CDR1 is SGHTA, CDR2 FQGTGA, per germline. The CDR3 nucleotides are TGTGCCAGCATCGTTTGGGGGTCAGGGACAGATACGCAGTATTTT. This gives the protein CASIVWGSGTDTQYF. The full variable domain, rest sourced from reference TRBV7-3 and TRBJ2-3, is GAGVSQTPSNKVTEKGKYVELRCDPISGHTALYWYRQSLGQGPEFLIYFQGTGAADDSGLPNDRFFAVRPEGSVSTLKIQRTERGDSAVYLCASIVWGSGTDTQYFGPGTRLTVL.

This rearrangement joins TRBV7-9 to TRBJ1-4, with 7 nucleotides matching TRBD1. The CDR3 is 15 amino acids. In germline, CDR1 is SEHNR, CDR2 FQNEAQ (reference sequence). After removal of 5 bases from V and 5 bases from J, the junction contained 8 bases not matched to a gene. In DNA, the CDR3 is TGTGCCAGCAGCACCCGACAGGGAGGGAATGAAAAACTGTTTTTT. Protein: CASSTRQGGNEKLFF.

The rearrangement links TRBV9 to TRBJ2-5; a possible D gene is TRBD2 (6 bases). The CDR3 has 12 amino acids. Germline-derived CDR1 and CDR2 are SGDLS and YYNGEE. Deletions cut 2 bases from V and 7 bases from J, with 9 bases between. This chain's CDR3 is CASSVGAGTQYF. The CDR3 nucleotides read TGTGCCAGCAGCGTCGGAGCGGGGACCCAGTACTTC.

The V call is TRBV10-2, the J call TRBJ2-5; no firm D call. The V end was cut by 6 bases, the J end by 4 bases, with 6 bases between. The CDR3 runs to 11 residues. From germline, CDR1 is WSHSY and CDR2 SAAADI. DNA of the CDR3: TGCGCCAGCAGAGGGTCAGAGACCCAGTACTTC. Translated: CASRGSETQYF.

The gene calls are TRBV15 and TRBJ1-5; TRBD1 aligns across 7 bases. This CDR3 comprises 17 residues. V dropped 0 bases and J dropped 0; count of bases not matched to a gene: 5. Germline V gene lookup returns CDR1 LNHNV and CDR2 YYDKDF (reference sequence). As DNA, the CDR3 is TGTGCCACCAGCAGAGAGGGACAGATTAATAGCAATCAGCCCCAGCATTTT. Protein sequence: CATSREGQINSNQPQHF.

The chain is built from TRBV5-8 and TRBJ1-1; no firm D call. V lost 1 base, J lost 4 bases, and 5 bases lay in between. This CDR3 comprises 12 residues. In germline, CDR1 is SGHTS, CDR2 YDEGEE. CDR3 DNA sequence: TGTGCCAGCAGCTTGTCGACCACTGAAGCTTTCTTT. Amino acid sequence: CASSLSTTEAFF.

V usage is TRBV12-5 and J usage is TRBJ2-1, with 9 nucleotides matching TRBD1. V trimming: 0 bases; J trimming: 8 bases; junction bases outside the gene matches: 20. This CDR3 spans 20 amino acids. Germline V CDR1 and CDR2: LGHNT, FRNRAP. The CDR3 nucleotides are TGTGCTAGTGGTTTGGTACCCCAAGTGACCGGGACAGGGAGGGCGGATGAGCAGTTCTTC. Its translation is CASGLVPQVTGTGRADEQFF.